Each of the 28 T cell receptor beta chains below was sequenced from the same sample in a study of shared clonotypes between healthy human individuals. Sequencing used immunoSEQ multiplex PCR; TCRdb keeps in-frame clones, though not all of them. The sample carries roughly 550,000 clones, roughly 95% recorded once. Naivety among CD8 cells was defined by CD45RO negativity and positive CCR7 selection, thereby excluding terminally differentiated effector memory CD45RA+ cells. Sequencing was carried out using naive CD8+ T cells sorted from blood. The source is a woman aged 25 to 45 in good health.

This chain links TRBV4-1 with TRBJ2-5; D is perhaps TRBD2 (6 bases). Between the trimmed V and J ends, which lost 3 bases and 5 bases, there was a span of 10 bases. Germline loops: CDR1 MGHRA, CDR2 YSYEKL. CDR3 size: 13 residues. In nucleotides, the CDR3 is TGCGCCAGCAGCCAGGCGGGAAGGGAGACCCAGTACTTC. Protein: CASSQAGRETQYF.

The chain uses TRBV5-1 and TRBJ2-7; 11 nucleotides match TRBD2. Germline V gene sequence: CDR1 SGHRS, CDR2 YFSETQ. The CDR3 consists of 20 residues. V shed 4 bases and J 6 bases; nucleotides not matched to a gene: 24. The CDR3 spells CASSAGPRSGTSGHTVEQYF. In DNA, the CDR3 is TGCGCCAGCAGCGCCGGACCGAGAAGTGGGACTAGCGGACATACGGTCGAGCAGTACTTC.

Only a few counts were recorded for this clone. CDR3 DNA: TGTGCCTGGAGTGTTGTGCCAGGGCAGTCCGGGGAGCTGTTTTTT. Its protein product is CAWSVVPGQSGELFF. The gene calls are TRBV30 and TRBJ2-2; a possible D gene is TRBD1 (5 bases). Germline V lookup: CDR1 GTSNPN, CDR2 SVGIG (reference sequence). V lost 0 bases to trimming and J lost 6 bases, with 14 bases between them. This CDR3 has 15 residues.

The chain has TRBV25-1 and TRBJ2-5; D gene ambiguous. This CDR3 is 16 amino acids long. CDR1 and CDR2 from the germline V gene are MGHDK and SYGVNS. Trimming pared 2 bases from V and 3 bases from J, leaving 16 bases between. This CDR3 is CASSERFGQDKETQYF. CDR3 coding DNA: TGTGCCAGCAGTGAAAGATTCGGGCAGGATAAAGAGACCCAGTACTTC. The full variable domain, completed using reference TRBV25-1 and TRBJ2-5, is EADIYQTPRYLVIGTGKKITLECSQTMGHDKMYWYQQDPGMELHLIHYSYGVNSTEKGDLSSESTVSRIRTEHFPLTLESARPSHTSQYLCASSERFGQDKETQYFGPGTRLLVL.

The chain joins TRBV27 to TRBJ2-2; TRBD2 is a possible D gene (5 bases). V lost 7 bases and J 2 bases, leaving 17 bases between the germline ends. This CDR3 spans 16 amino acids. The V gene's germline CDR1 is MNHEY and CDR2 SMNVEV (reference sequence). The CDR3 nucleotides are TGTGCCAGCATGTTGGACCGGTCGGGAAACACCGGGGAGCTGTTTTTT. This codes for CASMLDRSGNTGELFF.

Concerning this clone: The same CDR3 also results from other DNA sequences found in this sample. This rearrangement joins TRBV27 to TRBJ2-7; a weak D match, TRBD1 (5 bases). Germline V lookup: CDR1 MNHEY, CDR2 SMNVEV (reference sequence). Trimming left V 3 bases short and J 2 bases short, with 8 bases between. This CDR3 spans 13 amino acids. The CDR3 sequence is CASSLGRPYEQYF. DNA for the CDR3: TGTGCCAGCAGTTTGGGGCGCCCCTACGAGCAGTACTTC.

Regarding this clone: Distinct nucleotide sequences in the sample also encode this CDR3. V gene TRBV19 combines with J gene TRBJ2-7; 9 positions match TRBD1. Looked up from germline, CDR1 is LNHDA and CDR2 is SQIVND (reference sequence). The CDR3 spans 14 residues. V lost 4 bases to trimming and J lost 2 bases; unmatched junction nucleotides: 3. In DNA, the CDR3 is TGTGCCAGTAGTACCGGGACAGGGCCCTACGAGCAGTACTTC. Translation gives CASSTGTGPYEQYF.

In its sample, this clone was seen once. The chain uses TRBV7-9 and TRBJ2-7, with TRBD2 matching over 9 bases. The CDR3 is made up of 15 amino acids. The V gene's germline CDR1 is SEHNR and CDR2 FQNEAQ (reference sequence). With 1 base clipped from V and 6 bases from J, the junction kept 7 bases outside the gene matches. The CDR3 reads CASSLGGGLATEQYF. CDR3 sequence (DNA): TGTGCCAGCAGCTTAGGGGGAGGACTAGCGACCGAGCAGTACTTC.

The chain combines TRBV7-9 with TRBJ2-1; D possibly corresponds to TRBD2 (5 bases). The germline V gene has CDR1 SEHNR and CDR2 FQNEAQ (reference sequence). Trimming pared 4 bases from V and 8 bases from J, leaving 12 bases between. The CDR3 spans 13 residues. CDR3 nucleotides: TGTGCCAGCAGCTCCGGGGATTCGGATGAGCAGTTCTTC. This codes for CASSSGDSDEQFF.

The CDR3 protein is CASSSNVNQPQHF. The CDR3 bases are TGTGCCAGCAGCAGCAACGTTAATCAGCCCCAGCATTTT. This rearrangement joins TRBV6-5 to TRBJ1-5; D ambiguous. CDR1 MNHEY and CDR2 SVGAGI come from the germline V gene. The ends were cut back, 6 bases at V and 4 bases at J, with 10 bases in the middle. The CDR3 is made up of 13 amino acids.

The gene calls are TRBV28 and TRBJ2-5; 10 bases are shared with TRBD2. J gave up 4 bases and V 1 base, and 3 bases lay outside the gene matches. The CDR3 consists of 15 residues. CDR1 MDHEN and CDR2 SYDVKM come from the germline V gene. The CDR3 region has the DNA TGTGCCAGCAGTTTATCACTAGCGGGAAGAGAGACCCAGTACTTC. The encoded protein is CASSLSLAGRETQYF.

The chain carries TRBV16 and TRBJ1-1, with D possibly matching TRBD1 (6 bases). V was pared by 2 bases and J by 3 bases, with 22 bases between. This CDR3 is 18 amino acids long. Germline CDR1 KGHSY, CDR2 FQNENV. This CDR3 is CASSQEQGHPSLDTEAFF. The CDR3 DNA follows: TGTGCCAGCAGCCAAGAACAGGGCCATCCCAGCTTGGACACTGAAGCTTTCTTT.

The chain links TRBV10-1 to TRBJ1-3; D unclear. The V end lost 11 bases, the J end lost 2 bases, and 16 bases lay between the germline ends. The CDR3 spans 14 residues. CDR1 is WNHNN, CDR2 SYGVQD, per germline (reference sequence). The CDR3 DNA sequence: TGCGCCTCCCAAGGCCGGGAGACTGGAAACACCATATATTTT. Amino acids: CASQGRETGNTIYF.

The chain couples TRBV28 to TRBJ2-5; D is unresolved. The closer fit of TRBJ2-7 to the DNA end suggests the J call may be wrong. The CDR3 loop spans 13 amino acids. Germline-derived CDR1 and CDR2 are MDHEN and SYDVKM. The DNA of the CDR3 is TGTGCCAGCAGTTTGGGCAGCCACTACGAGCAGTACTTC. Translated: CASSLGSHYEQYF.

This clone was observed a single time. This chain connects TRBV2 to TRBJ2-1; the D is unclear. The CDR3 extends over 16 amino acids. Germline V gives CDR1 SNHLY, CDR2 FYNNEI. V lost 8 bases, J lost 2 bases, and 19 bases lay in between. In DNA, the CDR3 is TGTGCCAGCGAATTGTCGGAACTTTCCCCCTACAATGAGCAGTTCTTC. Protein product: CASELSELSPYNEQFF. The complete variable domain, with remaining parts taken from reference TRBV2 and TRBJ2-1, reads EPEVTQTPSHQVTQMGQEVILRCVPISNHLYFYWYRQILGQKVEFLVSFYNNEISEKSEIFDDQFSVERPDGSNFTLKIRSTKLEDSAMYFCASELSELSPYNEQFFGPGTRLTVL.

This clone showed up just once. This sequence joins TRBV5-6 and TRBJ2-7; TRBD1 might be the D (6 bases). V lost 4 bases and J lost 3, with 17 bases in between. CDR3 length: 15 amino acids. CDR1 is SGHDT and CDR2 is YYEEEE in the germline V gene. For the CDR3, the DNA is TGTGCCAGCAGCGGGGCCGGAACAGGGATCTACGAGCAGTACTTC. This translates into CASSGAGTGIYEQYF.

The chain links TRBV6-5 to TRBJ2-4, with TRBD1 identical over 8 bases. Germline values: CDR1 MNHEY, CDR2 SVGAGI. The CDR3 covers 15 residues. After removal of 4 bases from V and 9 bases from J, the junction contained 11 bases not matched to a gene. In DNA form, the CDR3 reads TGTGCCAGCAGTTTATCGGACAGGGCAGGTAGCATTCAGTACTTC. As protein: CASSLSDRAGSIQYF.

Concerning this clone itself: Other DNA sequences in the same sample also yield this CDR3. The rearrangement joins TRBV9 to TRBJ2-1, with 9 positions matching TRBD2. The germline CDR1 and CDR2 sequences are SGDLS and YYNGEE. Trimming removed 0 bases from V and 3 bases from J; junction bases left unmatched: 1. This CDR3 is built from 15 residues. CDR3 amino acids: CASSVGLADYNEQFF. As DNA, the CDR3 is TGTGCCAGCAGCGTAGGACTAGCGGACTACAATGAGCAGTTCTTC.

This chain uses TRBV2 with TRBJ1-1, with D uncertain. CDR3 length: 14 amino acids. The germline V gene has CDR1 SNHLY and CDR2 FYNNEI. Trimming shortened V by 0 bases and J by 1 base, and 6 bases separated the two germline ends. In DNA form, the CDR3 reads TGTGCCAGCAGTGAAGCGCGGGGGAACACTGAAGCTTTCTTT. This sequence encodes CASSEARGNTEAFF.

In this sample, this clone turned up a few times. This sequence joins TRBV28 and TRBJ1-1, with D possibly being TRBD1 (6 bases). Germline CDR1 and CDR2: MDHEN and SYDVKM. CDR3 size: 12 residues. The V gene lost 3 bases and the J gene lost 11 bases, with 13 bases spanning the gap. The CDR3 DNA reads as TGTGCCAGCAGTTTGTCGGACAGAGAGGCTTTCTTT. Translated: CASSLSDREAFF.

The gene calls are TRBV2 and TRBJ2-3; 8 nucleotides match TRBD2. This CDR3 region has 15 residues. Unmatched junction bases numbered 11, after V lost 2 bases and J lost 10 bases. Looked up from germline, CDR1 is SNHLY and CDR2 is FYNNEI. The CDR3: CASSETSGREVAQYF. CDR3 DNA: TGTGCCAGCAGTGAAACTAGCGGCAGGGAAGTTGCGCAGTATTTT.

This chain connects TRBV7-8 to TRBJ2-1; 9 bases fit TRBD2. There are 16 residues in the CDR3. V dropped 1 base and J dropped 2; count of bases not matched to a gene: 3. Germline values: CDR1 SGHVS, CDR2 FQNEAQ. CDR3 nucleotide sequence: TGTGCCAGCAGCTTAGAAGGCGGGAGGGCCTACAATGAGCAGTTCTTC. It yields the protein CASSLEGGRAYNEQFF.

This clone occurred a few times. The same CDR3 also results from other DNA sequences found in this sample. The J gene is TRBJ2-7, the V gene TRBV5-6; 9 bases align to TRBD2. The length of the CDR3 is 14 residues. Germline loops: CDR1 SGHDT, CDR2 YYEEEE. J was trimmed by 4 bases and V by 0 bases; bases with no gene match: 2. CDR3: CASSLGLAVYEQYF. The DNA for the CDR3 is TGTGCCAGCAGCTTGGGACTAGCGGTTTACGAGCAGTACTTC.

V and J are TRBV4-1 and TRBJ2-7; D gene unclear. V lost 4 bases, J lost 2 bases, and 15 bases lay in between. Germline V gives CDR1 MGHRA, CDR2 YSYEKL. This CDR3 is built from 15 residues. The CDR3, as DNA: TGCGCCAGCAGCCGAACGACGGACCGGACCTACGAGCAGTACTTC. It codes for CASSRTTDRTYEQYF.

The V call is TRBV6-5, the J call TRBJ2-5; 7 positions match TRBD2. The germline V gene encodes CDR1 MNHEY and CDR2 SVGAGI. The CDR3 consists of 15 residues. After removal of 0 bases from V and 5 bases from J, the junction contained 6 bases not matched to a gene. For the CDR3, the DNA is TGTGCCAGCAGTTACTCCTCTGGGGGAGGGGAGACCCAGTACTTC. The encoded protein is CASSYSSGGGETQYF.

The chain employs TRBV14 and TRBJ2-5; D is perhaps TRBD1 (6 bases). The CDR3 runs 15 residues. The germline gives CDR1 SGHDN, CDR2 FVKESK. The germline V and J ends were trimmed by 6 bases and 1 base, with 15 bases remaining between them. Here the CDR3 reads CASRDTRDIQETQYF. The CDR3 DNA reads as TGTGCCAGCAGAGACACCCGGGACATCCAAGAGACCCAGTACTTC.

The CDR3, as DNA: TGTGCCAGCAGCACCAGCGGGAGACACACCGGGGAGCTGTTTTTT. This encodes CASSTSGRHTGELFF. V usage is TRBV5-8 and J usage is TRBJ2-2; TRBD2 matches at 8 bases. The length of the CDR3 is 15 residues. The germline V gene has CDR1 SGHTS and CDR2 YDEGEE. Germline trimming cut 4 bases from V and 3 bases from J; bases unmatched to any gene: 5.

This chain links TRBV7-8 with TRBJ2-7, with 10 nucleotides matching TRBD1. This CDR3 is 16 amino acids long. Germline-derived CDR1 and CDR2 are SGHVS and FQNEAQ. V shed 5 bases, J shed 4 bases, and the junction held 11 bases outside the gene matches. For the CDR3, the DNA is TGTGCCAGCAGCCGACACGGGACAGGGGCCCTATACGAGCAGTACTTC. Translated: CASSRHGTGALYEQYF.